Following are 22 T cell receptor beta chains from one sample sequenced in a study of immune evolution from preneoplasia to lung adenocarcinoma. Assay used: immunoSEQ multiplex PCR; TCRdb lists only in-frame clones, some missing. The sample consists of roughly 11,000 clones, 86% of them appearing once. The material sequenced was FFPE invasive lung adenocarcinoma tissue. The receptors come from a person in their 70s with invasive lung adenocarcinoma.

The chain joins TRBV27 to TRBJ2-3; TRBD1 aligns across 10 bases. Germline V gives CDR1 MNHEY, CDR2 SMNVEV (reference sequence). V shed 6 bases, J shed 6 bases, and the junction held 12 bases outside the gene matches. The CDR3 totals 16 residues. The DNA for the CDR3 is TGTGCCAGCAGAAGGCGCGACAGGGGGCACGGGGATACGCAGTATTTT. It codes for CASRRRDRGHGDTQYF.

The chain employs TRBV29-1 and TRBJ1-1; 12 bases are a match to TRBD1. With 8 bases clipped from V and 3 bases from J, the junction kept 4 bases outside the gene matches. Germline CDR1 and CDR2: SQVTM and ANQGSEA. The CDR3 is made up of 13 amino acids. DNA for the CDR3: TGCAGCTCGTGGGACAGGGGGCACACTGAAGCTTTCTTT. Its protein product is CSSWDRGHTEAFF.

The chain employs TRBV6-5 and TRBJ1-1; D may be TRBD1 (5 bases). Trimming took off 2 bases at V and 5 bases at J, with 15 bases between the two ends. Germline CDR1 and CDR2: MNHEY and SVGAGI. This CDR3 spans 15 amino acids. The DNA of the CDR3 is TGTGCCAGCAGTTACCGGGGGGTGGGTAAGACTGAAGCTTTCTTT. This sequence encodes CASSYRGVGKTEAFF.

This clone was found once. The V gene is TRBV9, the J gene TRBJ2-1; D may be TRBD2 (5 bases). Trimming took off 2 bases at V and 8 bases at J, with 17 bases between the two ends. Per germline, CDR1 SGDLS and CDR2 YYNGEE. CDR3 length: 15 residues. The CDR3 region is CASSVGGLRADEQFF. The CDR3, as DNA: TGTGCCAGCAGCGTCGGTGGACTTAGGGCCGATGAGCAGTTCTTC.

This chain joins TRBV19 and TRBJ1-2, with TRBD1 matching over 11 bases. The germline V gene has CDR1 LNHDA and CDR2 SQIVND (reference sequence). V gave up 11 bases and J gave up 4 bases; unmatched junction bases: 6. The CDR3 is 13 amino acids. This CDR3 reads CASGQGASYGYTF. The CDR3 DNA is TGTGCCTCCGGACAGGGGGCTTCCTATGGCTACACCTTC.

The chain recombines TRBV2 with TRBJ1-5; D remains unclear. This CDR3 is 13 amino acids long. The V end was cut by 0 bases, the J end by 9 bases, with 9 bases between. The V gene's germline CDR1 is SNHLY and CDR2 FYNNEI. DNA for the CDR3: TGTGCCAGCAGTGAAGCCCTCTCTCGGCCCCAGCATTTT. It codes for CASSEALSRPQHF.

In this sample, this clone turned up a few times. The CDR3 is CASSFSAAVPWPQHF. CDR3 DNA: TGTGCCAGCAGCTTCAGCGCAGCTGTCCCTTGGCCCCAGCATTTT. The chain uses TRBV27 and TRBJ1-5; D ambiguous. This CDR3 has 15 amino acids. Trimming pared 6 bases from V and 9 bases from J, leaving 21 bases between. Germline V gene data show CDR1 as MNHEY and CDR2 as SMNVEV (reference sequence).

The chain couples TRBV14 to TRBJ2-7; D uncertain. Germline V gene sequence: CDR1 SGHDN, CDR2 FVKESK. The V gene lost 1 base and the J gene lost 2 bases, with 0 bases spanning the gap. This CDR3 comprises 11 residues. The CDR3 region is CASSQAYEQYF. For the CDR3, the DNA is TGTGCCAGCAGCCAAGCCTACGAGCAGTACTTC.

The V gene is TRBV18, the J gene TRBJ2-5; TRBD2 agrees at 7 bases. Trimming cost V 1 base and J 5 bases; bases outside gene matches: 7. CDR1 and CDR2 (germline): KGHSH, LQKENI. The CDR3 runs 15 residues. CDR3 nucleotides: TGTGCCAGCTCACCACGCCGGGGGGACGGGGAGACCCAGTACTTC. This translates into CASSPRRGDGETQYF.

The rearrangement links TRBV6-1 to TRBJ2-3; TRBD2 matches at 8 bases. Germline CDR1 and CDR2: MNHNS and SASEGT. Trimming took 1 base from V and 5 from J; bases not matched to a gene: 5. The CDR3 extends over 15 amino acids. This chain's CDR3 is CASSEDRGGGDTQYF. DNA for the CDR3: TGTGCCAGCAGTGAAGACCGGGGGGGCGGAGATACGCAGTATTTT.

The chain has TRBV18 and TRBJ1-1; D gene unclear. Trimming cost V 5 bases and J 2 bases, with 21 bases left between them. The germline V gene encodes CDR1 KGHSH and CDR2 LQKENI. This CDR3 is 17 amino acids long. The CDR3 protein is CASSSIPVGPANTEAFF. CDR3 sequence (DNA): TGTGCCAGCTCATCCATCCCTGTCGGACCTGCAAACACTGAAGCTTTCTTT. The full variable domain, completed using reference TRBV18 and TRBJ1-1, is NAGVMQNPRHLVRRRGQEARLRCSPMKGHSHVYWYRQLPEEGLKFMVYLQKENIIDESGMPKERFSAEFPKEGPSILRIQQVVRGDSAAYFCASSSIPVGPANTEAFFGQGTRLTVV.

This clone appeared once. The gene calls are TRBV30 and TRBJ1-2; D remains unclear. CDR3 size: 13 residues. Germline loops: CDR1 GTSNPN, CDR2 SVGIG (reference sequence). V shed 2 bases and J shed 4 bases, with 11 bases lying between them. CDR3: CAWSRRVTYGYTF. CDR3 DNA: TGTGCCTGGAGTCGACGGGTCACCTATGGCTACACCTTC.

The chain is built from TRBV6-1 and TRBJ1-5; TRBD1 agrees at 8 bases. Losses at the gene ends were 5 bases for V and 2 bases for J; bases not matched to a gene: 8. Germline assignment: CDR1 MNHNS and CDR2 SASEGT. The CDR3 length is 16 residues. CDR3 in amino acids: CASSQGQGLGNQPQHF. The DNA of the CDR3 is TGTGCCAGCAGTCAAGGACAGGGATTAGGCAATCAGCCCCAGCATTTT.

Comment on this clone: The sample contains more than one DNA sequence encoding this CDR3. V gene TRBV15 combines with J gene TRBJ2-7; 7 bases map to TRBD2. This CDR3 is 17 amino acids long. J was trimmed by 4 bases and V by 5 bases; bases with no gene match: 17. Germline loops: CDR1 LNHNV, CDR2 YYDKDF (reference sequence). For the CDR3, the DNA is TGTGCCACCAGCCCCTCCCCCGGGGACTACAACTCTTACGAGCAGTACTTC. Translated, it gives CATSPSPGDYNSYEQYF.

The chain is built from TRBV28 and TRBJ2-7, with TRBD1 identical over 8 bases. After removal of 4 bases from V and 2 bases from J, the junction contained 1 base not matched to a gene. This CDR3 region has 13 residues. Germline lookup yields CDR1 MDHEN and CDR2 SYDVKM. CDR3 coding DNA: TGTGCCAGCAGTTCCAGGGGGCCCTACGAGCAGTACTTC. This gives the protein CASSSRGPYEQYF. Full variable domain (rest looked up from reference TRBV28 and TRBJ2-7): DVKVTQSSRYLVKRTGEKVFLECVQDMDHENMFWYRQDPGLGLRLIYFSYDVKMKEKGDIPEGYSVSREKKERFSLILESASTNQTSMYLCASSSRGPYEQYFGPGTRLTVT.

The J gene is TRBJ1-2, the V gene TRBV30; D gene ambiguous. Germline loops: CDR1 GTSNPN, CDR2 SVGIG (reference sequence). This CDR3 contains 10 residues. Trimming removed 4 bases at V and 4 bases at J, with 4 bases between. The CDR3: CAWKLYGYTF. The CDR3 DNA sequence: TGTGCCTGGAAGCTCTATGGCTACACCTTC.

V gene TRBV28 combines with J gene TRBJ1-2; TRBD1 is a possible D gene (5 bases). The CDR3 contains 12 residues. V lost 3 bases, J lost 8 bases, and 10 bases lay in between. Germline CDR1 MDHEN, CDR2 SYDVKM. In DNA, the CDR3 is TGTGCCAGCAGTTTCCGAGACAGCGGCTACACCTTC. Encoded protein: CASSFRDSGYTF.

The chain joins TRBV4-2 to TRBJ2-5; 9 bases align to TRBD2. With 0 bases clipped from V and 1 base from J, the junction kept 6 bases outside the gene matches. Germline lookup yields CDR1 LGHNA and CDR2 YNFKEQ. This CDR3 comprises 17 residues. CDR3 loop: CASSQDSLAGSQETQYF. In DNA, the CDR3 is TGTGCCAGCAGCCAAGATTCGCTAGCGGGGAGCCAAGAGACCCAGTACTTC.

V is TRBV6-5 and J is TRBJ2-1; D call uncertain. The CDR3 consists of 12 residues. Per the germline V gene, CDR1 is MNHEY and CDR2 is SVGAGI. The germline V and J ends were trimmed by 6 bases and 8 bases, with 11 bases remaining between them. CDR3 sequence reads: CASSPRGDEQFF. CDR3 DNA: TGTGCCAGCAGCCCTCGTGGGGATGAGCAGTTCTTC.

This clone showed up just a few times. This chain links TRBV7-3 with TRBJ1-1; D unresolved. Germline assignment: CDR1 SGHTA and CDR2 FQGTGA. Trimming stripped 0 bases from V and 3 bases from J, with 5 bases between. This CDR3 contains 13 residues. This chain's CDR3 is CASSLTLDTEAFF. CDR3 nucleotide sequence: TGTGCCAGCAGCTTAACGTTGGACACTGAAGCTTTCTTT.

This sequence joins TRBV29-1 and TRBJ1-1; 7 bases match TRBD1. Germline CDR1 SQVTM, CDR2 ANQGSEA. The CDR3 length is 15 residues. J gave up 3 bases and V 2 bases, and 9 bases lay outside the gene matches. CDR3 amino acids: CSVENTGEWDTEAFF. DNA of the CDR3: TGCAGCGTTGAAAACACAGGGGAGTGGGACACTGAAGCTTTCTTT. Combining the CDR3 with reference TRBV29-1 and TRBJ1-1 gives the whole variable domain SAVISQKPSRDICQRGTSLTIQCQVDSQVTMMFWYRQQPGQSLTLIATANQGSEATYESGFVIDKFPISRPNLTFSTLTVSNMSPEDSSIYLCSVENTGEWDTEAFFGQGTRLTVV.

Only one count was recorded for this clone. This chain joins TRBV7-9 and TRBJ2-7; D unresolved. Germline-derived CDR1 and CDR2 are SEHNR and FQNEAQ (reference sequence). The CDR3 extends over 14 amino acids. With 1 base removed from V and 2 bases from J, the gap between germline ends came to 9 bases. CDR3 nucleotides: TGTGCCAGCAGCTTAGGCGGTTCGACCTACGAGCAGTACTTC. It yields the protein CASSLGGSTYEQYF.